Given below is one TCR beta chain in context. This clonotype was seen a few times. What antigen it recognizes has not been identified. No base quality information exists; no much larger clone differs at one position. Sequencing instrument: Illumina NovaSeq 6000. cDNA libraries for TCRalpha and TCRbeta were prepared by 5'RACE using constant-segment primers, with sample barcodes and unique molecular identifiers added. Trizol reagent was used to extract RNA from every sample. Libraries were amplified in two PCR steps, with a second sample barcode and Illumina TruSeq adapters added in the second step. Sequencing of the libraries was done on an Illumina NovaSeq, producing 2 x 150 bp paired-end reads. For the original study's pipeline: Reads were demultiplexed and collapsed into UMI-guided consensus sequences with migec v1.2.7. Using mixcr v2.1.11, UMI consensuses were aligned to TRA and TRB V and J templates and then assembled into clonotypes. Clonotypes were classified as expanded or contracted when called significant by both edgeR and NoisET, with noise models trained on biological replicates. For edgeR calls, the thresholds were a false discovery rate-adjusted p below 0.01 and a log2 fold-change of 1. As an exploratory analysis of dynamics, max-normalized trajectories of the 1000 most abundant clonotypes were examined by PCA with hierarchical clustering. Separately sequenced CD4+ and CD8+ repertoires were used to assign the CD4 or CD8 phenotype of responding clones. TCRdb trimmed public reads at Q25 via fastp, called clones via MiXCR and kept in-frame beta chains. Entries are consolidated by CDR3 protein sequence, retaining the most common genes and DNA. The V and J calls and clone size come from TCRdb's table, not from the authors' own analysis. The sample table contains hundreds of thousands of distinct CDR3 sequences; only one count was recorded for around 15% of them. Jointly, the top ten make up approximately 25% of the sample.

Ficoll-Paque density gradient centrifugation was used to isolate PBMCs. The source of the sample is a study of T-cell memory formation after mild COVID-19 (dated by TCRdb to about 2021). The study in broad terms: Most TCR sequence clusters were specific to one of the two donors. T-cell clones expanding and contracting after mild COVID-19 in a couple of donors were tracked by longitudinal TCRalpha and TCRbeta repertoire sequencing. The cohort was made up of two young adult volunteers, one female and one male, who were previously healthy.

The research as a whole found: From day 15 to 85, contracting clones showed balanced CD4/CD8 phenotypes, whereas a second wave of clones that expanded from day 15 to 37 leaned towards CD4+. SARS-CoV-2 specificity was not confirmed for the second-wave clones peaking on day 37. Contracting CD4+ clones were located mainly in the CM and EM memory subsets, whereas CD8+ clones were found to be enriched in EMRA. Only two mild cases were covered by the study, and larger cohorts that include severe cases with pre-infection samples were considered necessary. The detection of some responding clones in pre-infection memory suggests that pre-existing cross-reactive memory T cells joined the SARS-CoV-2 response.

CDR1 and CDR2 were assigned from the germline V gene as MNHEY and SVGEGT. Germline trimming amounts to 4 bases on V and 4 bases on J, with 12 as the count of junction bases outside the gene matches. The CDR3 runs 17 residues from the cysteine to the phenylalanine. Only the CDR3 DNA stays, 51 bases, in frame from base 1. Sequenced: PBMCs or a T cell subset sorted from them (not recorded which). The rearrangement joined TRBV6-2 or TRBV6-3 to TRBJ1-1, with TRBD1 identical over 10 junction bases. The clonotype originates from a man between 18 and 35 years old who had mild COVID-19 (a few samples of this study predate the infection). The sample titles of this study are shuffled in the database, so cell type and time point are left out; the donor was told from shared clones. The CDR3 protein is CASSFLGTGVFGTEAFF. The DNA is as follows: TGTGCCAGCAGTTTCTTGGGGACAGGGGTTTTCGGCACTGAAGCTTTCTTT.